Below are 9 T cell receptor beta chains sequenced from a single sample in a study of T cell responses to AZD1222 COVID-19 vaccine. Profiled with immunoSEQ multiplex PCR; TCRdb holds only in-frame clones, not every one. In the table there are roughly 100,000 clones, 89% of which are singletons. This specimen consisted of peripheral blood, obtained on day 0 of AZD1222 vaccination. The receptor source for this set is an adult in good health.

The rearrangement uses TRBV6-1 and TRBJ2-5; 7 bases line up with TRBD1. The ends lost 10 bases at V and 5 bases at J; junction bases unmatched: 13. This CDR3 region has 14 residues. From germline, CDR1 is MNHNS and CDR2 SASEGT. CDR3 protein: CATQKMTGSETQYF. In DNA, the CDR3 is TGTGCCACCCAGAAGATGACAGGGTCTGAGACCCAGTACTTC.

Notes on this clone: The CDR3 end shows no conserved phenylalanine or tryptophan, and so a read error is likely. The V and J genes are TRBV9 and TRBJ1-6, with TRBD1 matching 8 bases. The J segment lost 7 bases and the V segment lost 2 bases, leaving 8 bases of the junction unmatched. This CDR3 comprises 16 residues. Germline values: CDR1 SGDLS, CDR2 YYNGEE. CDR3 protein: CASSVVGTGENSPLHL. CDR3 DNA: TGTGCCAGCAGCGTCGTCGGGACAGGTGAGAATTCACCCCTCCACCTT.

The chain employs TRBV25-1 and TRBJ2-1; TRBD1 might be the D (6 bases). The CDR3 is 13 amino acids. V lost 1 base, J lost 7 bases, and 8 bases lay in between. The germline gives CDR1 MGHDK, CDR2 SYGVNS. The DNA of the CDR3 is TGTGCCAGCAGTGAATCTCAGGGGAATGAGCAGTTCTTC. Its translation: CASSESQGNEQFF.

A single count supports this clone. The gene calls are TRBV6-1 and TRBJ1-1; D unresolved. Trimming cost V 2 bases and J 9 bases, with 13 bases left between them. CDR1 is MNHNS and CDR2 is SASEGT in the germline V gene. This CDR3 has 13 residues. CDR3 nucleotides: TGTGCCAGCAGTGAACATCACGAACAGAAAGCTTTCTTT. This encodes CASSEHHEQKAFF.

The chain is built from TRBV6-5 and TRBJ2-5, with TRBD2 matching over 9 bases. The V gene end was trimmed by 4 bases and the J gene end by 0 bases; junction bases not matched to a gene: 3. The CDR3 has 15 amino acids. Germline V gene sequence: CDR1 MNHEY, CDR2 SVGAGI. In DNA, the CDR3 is TGTGCCAGCAGTTTTTCTAGCGGGGACCAAGAGACCCAGTACTTC. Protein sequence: CASSFSSGDQETQYF.

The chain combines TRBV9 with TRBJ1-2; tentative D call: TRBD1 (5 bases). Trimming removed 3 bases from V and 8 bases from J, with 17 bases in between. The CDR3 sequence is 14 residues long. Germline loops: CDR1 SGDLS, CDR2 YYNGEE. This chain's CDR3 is CASSGWDGRSGYTF. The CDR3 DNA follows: TGTGCCAGCAGCGGATGGGACGGGCGTAGCGGCTACACCTTC.

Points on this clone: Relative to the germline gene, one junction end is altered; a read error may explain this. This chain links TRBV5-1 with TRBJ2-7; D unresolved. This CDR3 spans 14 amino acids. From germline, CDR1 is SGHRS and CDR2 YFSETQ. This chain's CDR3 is CASSLGLLSFEQYF. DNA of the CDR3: TGCGCCAGCAGCTTGGGTCTTCTCTCCTTCGAGCAGTACTTC.

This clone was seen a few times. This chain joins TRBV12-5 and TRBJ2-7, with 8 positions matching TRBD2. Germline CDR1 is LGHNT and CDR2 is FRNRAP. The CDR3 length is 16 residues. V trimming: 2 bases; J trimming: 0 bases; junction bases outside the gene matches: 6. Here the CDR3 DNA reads TGTGCTAGTGGTTTGATCGTCGGGGGGGGCTCCTACGAGCAGTACTTC. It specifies CASGLIVGGGSYEQYF.

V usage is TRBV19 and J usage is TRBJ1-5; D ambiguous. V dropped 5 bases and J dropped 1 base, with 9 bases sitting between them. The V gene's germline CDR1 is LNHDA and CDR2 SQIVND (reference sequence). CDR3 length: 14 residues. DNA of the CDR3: TGTGCCAGTAGTTGGGGTGGGAGCAATCAGCCCCAGCATTTT. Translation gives CASSWGGSNQPQHF.